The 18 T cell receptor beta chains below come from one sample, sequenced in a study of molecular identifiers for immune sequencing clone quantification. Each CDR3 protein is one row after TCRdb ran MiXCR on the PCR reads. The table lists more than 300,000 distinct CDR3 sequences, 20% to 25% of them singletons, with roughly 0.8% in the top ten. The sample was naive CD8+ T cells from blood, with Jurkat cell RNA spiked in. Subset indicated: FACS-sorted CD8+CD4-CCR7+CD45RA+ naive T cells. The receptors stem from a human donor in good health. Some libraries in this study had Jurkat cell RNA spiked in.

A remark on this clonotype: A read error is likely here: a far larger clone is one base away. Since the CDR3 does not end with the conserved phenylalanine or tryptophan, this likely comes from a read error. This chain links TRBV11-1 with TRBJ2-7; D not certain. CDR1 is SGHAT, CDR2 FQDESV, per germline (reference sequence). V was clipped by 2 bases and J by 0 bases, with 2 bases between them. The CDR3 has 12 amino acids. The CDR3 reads CASSLTSYEQYL. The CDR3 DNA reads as TGTGCCAGCAGCTTAACCTCCTACGAGCAGTACCTC.

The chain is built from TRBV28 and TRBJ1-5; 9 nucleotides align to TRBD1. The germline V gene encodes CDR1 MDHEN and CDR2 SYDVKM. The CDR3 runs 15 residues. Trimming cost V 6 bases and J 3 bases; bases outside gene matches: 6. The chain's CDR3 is CASRRGTGPNQPQHF. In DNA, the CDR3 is TGTGCCAGCAGGAGGGGGACAGGGCCCAATCAGCCCCAGCATTTT.

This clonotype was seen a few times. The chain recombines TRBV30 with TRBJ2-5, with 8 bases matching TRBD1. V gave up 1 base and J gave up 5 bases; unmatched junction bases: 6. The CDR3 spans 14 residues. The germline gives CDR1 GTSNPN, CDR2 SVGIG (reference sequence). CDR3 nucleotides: TGTGCCTGGAGTGCTCAGACAGGGGTCGAGACCCAGTACTTC. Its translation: CAWSAQTGVETQYF.

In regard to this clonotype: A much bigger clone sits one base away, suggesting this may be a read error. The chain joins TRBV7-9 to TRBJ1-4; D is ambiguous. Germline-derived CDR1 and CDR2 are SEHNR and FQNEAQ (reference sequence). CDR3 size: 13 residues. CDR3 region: CANSPPEGGNRFF. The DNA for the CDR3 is TGTGCCAACAGCCCCCCCGAGGGCGGCAACCGTTTTTTT.

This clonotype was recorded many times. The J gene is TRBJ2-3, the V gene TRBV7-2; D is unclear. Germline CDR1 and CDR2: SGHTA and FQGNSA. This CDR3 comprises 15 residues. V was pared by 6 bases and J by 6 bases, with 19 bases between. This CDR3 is CASSSPRGSRDTQYF. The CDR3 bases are TGTGCCAGCAGTTCGCCGAGAGGTTCGCGGGATACGCAGTATTTT.

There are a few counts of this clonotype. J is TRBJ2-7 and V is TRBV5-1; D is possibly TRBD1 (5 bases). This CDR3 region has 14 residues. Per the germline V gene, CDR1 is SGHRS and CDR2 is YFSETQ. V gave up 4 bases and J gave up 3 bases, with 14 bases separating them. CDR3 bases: TGCGCCAGCAGCGACGGACATACAAACTACGAGCAGTACTTC. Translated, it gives CASSDGHTNYEQYF.

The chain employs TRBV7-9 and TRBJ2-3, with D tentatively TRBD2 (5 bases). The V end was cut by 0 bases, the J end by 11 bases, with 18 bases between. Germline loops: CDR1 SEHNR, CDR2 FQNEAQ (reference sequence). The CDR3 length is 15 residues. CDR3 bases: TGTGCCAGCAGCTTAGCGGAGTCCCTGATCGGAGGGCAGTATTTT. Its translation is CASSLAESLIGGQYF.

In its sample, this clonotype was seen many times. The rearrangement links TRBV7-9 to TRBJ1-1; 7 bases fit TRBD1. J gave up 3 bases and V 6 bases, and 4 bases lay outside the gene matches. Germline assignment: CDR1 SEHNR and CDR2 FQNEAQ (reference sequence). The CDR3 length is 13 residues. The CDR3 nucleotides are TGTGCCAGCAGTCGCACAGGGGACACTGAAGCTTTCTTT. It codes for CASSRTGDTEAFF. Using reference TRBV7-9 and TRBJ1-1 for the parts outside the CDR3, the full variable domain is DTGVSQNPRHKITKRGQNVTFRCDPISEHNRLYWYRQTLGQGPEFLTYFQNEAQLEKSRLLSDRFSAERPKGSFSTLEIQRTEQGDSAMYLCASSRTGDTEAFFGQGTRLTVV.

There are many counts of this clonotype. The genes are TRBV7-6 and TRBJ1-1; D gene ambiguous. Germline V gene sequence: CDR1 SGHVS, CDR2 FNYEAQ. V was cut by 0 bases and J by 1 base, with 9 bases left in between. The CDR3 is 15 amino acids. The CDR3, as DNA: TGTGCCAGCAGCTTAGCGCAGCAGCCGAACACTGAAGCTTTCTTT. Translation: CASSLAQQPNTEAFF. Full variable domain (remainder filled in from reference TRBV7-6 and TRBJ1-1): GAGVSQSPRYKVTKRGQDVALRCDPISGHVSLYWYRQALGQGPEFLTYFNYEAQQDKSGLPNDRFSAERPEGSISTLTIQRTEQRDSAMYRCASSLAQQPNTEAFFGQGTRLTVV.

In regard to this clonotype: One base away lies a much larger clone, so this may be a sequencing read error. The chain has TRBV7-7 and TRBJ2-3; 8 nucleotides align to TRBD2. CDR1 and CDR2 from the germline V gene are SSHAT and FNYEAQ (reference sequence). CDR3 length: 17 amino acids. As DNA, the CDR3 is TGTACCAGCAGCTTATCCTCGCGGGGGGCCTCTACAGATACGCAGTATTTT. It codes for CTSSLSSRGASTDTQYF.

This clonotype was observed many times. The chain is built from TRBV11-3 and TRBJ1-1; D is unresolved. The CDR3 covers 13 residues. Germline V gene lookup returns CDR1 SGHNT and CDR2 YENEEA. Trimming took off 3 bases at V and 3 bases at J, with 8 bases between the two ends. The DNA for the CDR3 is TGTGCCAGCAGCTTTCTGGAGGACACTGAAGCTTTCTTT. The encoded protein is CASSFLEDTEAFF.

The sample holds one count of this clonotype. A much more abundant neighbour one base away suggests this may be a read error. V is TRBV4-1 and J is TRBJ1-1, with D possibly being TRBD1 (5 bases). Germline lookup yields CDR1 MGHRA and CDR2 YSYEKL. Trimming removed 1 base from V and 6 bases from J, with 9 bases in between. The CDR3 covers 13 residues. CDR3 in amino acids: CASSQVGRAEAFF. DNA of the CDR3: TGCGCCAGCAGCCAAGTGGGCAGGGCTGAAGCTTTCTTT.

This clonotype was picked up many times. The CDR3: CSVEPGTGGYNEQFF. The CDR3, as DNA: TGCAGCGTTGAGCCCGGGACAGGGGGTTACAATGAGCAGTTCTTC. The chain joins TRBV29-1 to TRBJ2-1; 11 bases are shared with TRBD1. From germline, CDR1 is SQVTM and CDR2 ANQGSEA. Trimming removed 3 bases from V and 4 bases from J; junction bases left unmatched: 5. The CDR3 spans 15 residues.

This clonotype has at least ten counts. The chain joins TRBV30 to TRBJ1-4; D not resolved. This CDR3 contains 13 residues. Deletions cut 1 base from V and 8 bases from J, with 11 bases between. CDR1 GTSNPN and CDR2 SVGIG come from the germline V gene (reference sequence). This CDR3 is CAWSGPEGEKLFF. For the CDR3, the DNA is TGTGCCTGGAGTGGCCCGGAAGGGGAAAAACTGTTTTTT.

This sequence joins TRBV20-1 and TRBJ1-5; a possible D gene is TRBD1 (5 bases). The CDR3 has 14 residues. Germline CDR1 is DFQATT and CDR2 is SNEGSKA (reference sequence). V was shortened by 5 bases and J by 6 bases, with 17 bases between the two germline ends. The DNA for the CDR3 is TGCAGTGCTCAGACAGCCGTGAGTGGTCAGCCCCAGCATTTT. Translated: CSAQTAVSGQPQHF.

The CDR3 DNA follows: TGTGCCAGCAGCTTAGCGCTCGCAGGGGATTACTACGAGCAGTACTTC. Its protein is CASSLALAGDYYEQYF. V gene TRBV7-9 combines with J gene TRBJ2-7; D is perhaps TRBD1 (6 bases). Germline CDR1 and CDR2: SEHNR and FQNEAQ (reference sequence). Trimming pared 0 bases from V and 3 bases from J, leaving 15 bases between. The CDR3 runs to 16 residues.

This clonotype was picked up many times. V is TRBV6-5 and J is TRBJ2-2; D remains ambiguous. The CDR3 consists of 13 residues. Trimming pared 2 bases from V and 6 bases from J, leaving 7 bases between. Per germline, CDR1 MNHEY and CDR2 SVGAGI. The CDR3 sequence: CASSYGPPGELFF. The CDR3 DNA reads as TGTGCCAGCAGTTACGGGCCACCCGGGGAGCTGTTTTTT.

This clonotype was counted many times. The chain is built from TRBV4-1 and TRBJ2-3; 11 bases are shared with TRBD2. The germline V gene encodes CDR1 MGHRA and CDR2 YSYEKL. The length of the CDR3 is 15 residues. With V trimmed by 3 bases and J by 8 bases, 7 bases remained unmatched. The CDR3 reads CASSQGSGGAGTQYF. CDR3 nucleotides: TGCGCCAGCAGCCAGGGTAGCGGGGGGGCCGGTACGCAGTATTTT.